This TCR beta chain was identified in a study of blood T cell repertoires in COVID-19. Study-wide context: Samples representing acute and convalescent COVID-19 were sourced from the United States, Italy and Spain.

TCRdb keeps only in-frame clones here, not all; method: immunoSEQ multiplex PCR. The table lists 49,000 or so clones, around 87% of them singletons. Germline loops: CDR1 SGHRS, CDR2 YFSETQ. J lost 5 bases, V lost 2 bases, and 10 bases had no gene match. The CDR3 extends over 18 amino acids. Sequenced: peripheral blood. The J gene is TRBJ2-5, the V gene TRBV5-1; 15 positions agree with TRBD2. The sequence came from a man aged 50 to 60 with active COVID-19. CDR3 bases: TGCGCCAGCAGCTTCGGACTAGCGGGAGGGCCTGGAGGGGAGACCCAGTACTTC. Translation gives CASSFGLAGGPGGETQYF. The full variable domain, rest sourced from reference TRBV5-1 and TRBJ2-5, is KAGVTQTPRYLIKTRGQQVTLSCSPISGHRSVSWYQQTPGQGLQFLFEYFSETQRNKGNFPGRFSGRQFSNSRSEMNVSTLELGDSALYLCASSFGLAGGPGGETQYFGPGTRLLVL.